These 10 T cell receptor beta chains were sequenced from one sample in a study of vaccination and CD4 T cells after COVID-19. The Oncomine TCR Beta short-read assay was what sequenced the DNA obtained from cultured CD4+ T cells. Each CDR3 protein gets one entry after TCRdb re-called the PCR reads with MiXCR. Counted here are around 11,000 distinct CDR3 sequences, 65% occurring once; the ten biggest clones make up approximately 26%. These receptors are not linked to any known antigen. As for treatment: approximately 11-day PBMC culture with coronavirus spike peptide pools or control peptides (ViraFEST assay). The source was CD4+ T cells from blood, cultured in vitro, collected before SARS-CoV-2 vaccination. Every receptor here comes from a human donor who had recovered from COVID-19.

The J gene is TRBJ1-2, the V gene TRBV6-5; TRBD1 aligns across 7 bases. Looked up from germline, CDR1 is MNHEY and CDR2 is SVGAGI. The length of the CDR3 is 17 residues. Germline trimming cut 1 base from V and 0 bases from J; bases unmatched to any gene: 8. In DNA form, the CDR3 reads TGTGCCAGCAGTTACTTTTGGCGGGACAGAGCTAACTATGGCTACACCTTC. This encodes CASSYFWRDRANYGYTF.

The rearrangement uses TRBV6-1 and TRBJ2-1; D might be TRBD2 (6 bases). The V end was cut by 4 bases, the J end by 4 bases, with 14 bases between. This CDR3 has 15 residues. Germline assignment: CDR1 MNHNS and CDR2 SASEGT. Here the CDR3 reads CASSGGSSGYNEQFF. CDR3 bases: TGTGCCAGCAGTGGGGGTAGTAGCGGTTACAATGAGCAGTTCTTC.

V and J are TRBV6-5 and TRBJ1-3; D possibly corresponds to TRBD1 (5 bases). CDR3 length: 12 residues. Trimming took off 2 bases at V and 8 bases at J, with 7 bases between the two ends. The germline V gene has CDR1 MNHEY and CDR2 SVGAGI. For the CDR3, the DNA is TGTGCCAGCAGTTACGGGGGGGACACCATATATTTT. Protein: CASSYGGDTIYF.

In its sample, this clonotype was seen a few times. This sequence joins TRBV7-2 and TRBJ1-6; D not certain. This CDR3 has 14 amino acids. Trimming pared 2 bases from V and 4 bases from J, leaving 6 bases between. Germline V gives CDR1 SGHTA, CDR2 FQGNSA. This chain's CDR3 is CASSLQGYNSPLHF. The CDR3 nucleotides are TGTGCCAGCAGCTTACAAGGTTATAATTCACCCCTCCACTTT.

This clonotype has more than one count but fewer than ten. The chain links TRBV7-2 to TRBJ1-1; 8 positions agree with TRBD1. The CDR3 extends over 15 amino acids. V was clipped by 5 bases and J by 1 base; unmatched bases: 6. Germline values: CDR1 SGHTA, CDR2 FQGNSA. DNA for the CDR3: TGTGCCAGCAGCCCGCAGGGGGCTGGGAACACTGAAGCTTTCTTT. It translates to CASSPQGAGNTEAFF.

This clonotype appeared a few times. The CDR3: CSAQTDDQETQYF. For the CDR3, the DNA is TGCAGTGCTCAGACAGACGACCAAGAGACCCAGTACTTC. The V call is TRBV20-1, the J call TRBJ2-5; TRBD1 is a possible D gene (5 bases). V lost 5 bases and J lost 0, with 10 bases in between. Germline CDR1 and CDR2: DFQATT and SNEGSKA (reference sequence). The CDR3 runs to 13 residues.

The V call is TRBV10-3, the J call TRBJ1-1; D perhaps matches TRBD1 (5 bases). Per germline, CDR1 ENHRY and CDR2 SYGVKD. The CDR3 spans 15 residues. Trimming shortened V by 4 bases and J by 4 bases, and 16 bases separated the two germline ends. The CDR3 DNA reads TGTGCCATCAGTGCGGGGGGGGTCCGGGGCACTGAAGCTTTCTTT. Its translation is CAISAGGVRGTEAFF.

This rearrangement joins TRBV6-5 to TRBJ1-5, with a possible D match to TRBD1 (5 bases). Germline-derived CDR1 and CDR2 are MNHEY and SVGAGI. The length of the CDR3 is 16 residues. V lost 0 bases, J lost 0 bases, and 9 bases lay in between. Here the CDR3 DNA reads TGTGCCAGCAGTTACTCCGGGGCCATTAGCAATCAGCCCCAGCATTTT. Translation gives CASSYSGAISNQPQHF.

The chain joins TRBV5-1 to TRBJ2-5; maybe TRBD2 (5 bases). The CDR3 is 15 residues long. V was cut by 2 bases and J by 2 bases, with 13 bases left in between. Per the germline V gene, CDR1 is SGHRS and CDR2 is YFSETQ. CDR3 DNA: TGCGCCAGCAGCTTCGACGTCGGGGTGCAAGAGACCCAGTACTTC. This codes for CASSFDVGVQETQYF.

This clonotype was observed a few times. The V call is TRBV21-1, the J call TRBJ2-1; the tabulated D call, TRBD2, remains unverified against the DNA. TRBV21-1 is a pseudogene locus. This CDR3 has 14 amino acids. CDR3 sequence reads: CASSKSAGGHEQFF. CDR3 DNA: TGTGCCAGCAGCAAATCAGCGGGAGGTCACGAGCAGTTCTTC.